These 10 T cell receptor beta chains were sequenced from one sample in a study of CD8 T cells in ankylosing spondylitis. Study results and limitations: The study identified a TCR beta motif of several highly homologous variants that appeared characteristic of ankylosing spondylitis blood.

No antigen has been identified for these receptors. MiXCR, applied by TCRdb to the 5' RACE reads, yields one record per CDR3 protein. Counted here are about 540,000 distinct CDR3 sequences, roughly 12% occurring once; the ten biggest clones make up under 7.5%. Sequencing input: blood, either unsorted or a sorted T cell fraction (not recorded which). These receptors all stem from a male donor with ankylosing spondylitis.

This CDR3 is CASSGYRGPSRRTEAFF. The CDR3 DNA follows: TGTGCCAGTAGTGGTTACAGGGGCCCCAGCAGAAGGACTGAAGCTTTCTTT. The rearrangement uses TRBV19 and TRBJ1-1; TRBD1 matches 7 bases. Germline V gene sequence: CDR1 LNHDA, CDR2 SQIVND (reference sequence). The CDR3 has 17 amino acids. V was pared by 5 bases and J by 5 bases, with 17 bases of the junction left unmatched.

This clonotype was observed a handful of times. The CDR3 DNA reads as TGTGCCAGCAGCCCGGGGGGACTAGCGGGAACAGATACGCAGTATTTT. Translated, it gives CASSPGGLAGTDTQYF. The chain uses TRBV7-2 and TRBJ2-3, with TRBD2 identical over 13 bases. With 5 bases clipped from V and 3 bases from J, the junction kept 5 bases outside the gene matches. Germline V gives CDR1 SGHTA, CDR2 FQGNSA. The CDR3 is 16 amino acids.

This clonotype was counted between two and nine times. This chain uses TRBV7-2 with TRBJ1-5; possible D gene TRBD1, 5 bases. CDR1 is SGHTA, CDR2 FQGNSA, per germline. The CDR3 length is 15 residues. Between the trimmed V and J ends, which lost 1 base and 3 bases, there was a span of 10 bases. The CDR3 DNA sequence: TGTGCCAGCAGCTTAGGAGACAGAACCAATCAGCCCCAGCATTTT. This sequence encodes CASSLGDRTNQPQHF.

In this sample, this clonotype turned up a few times. This chain joins TRBV7-2 and TRBJ2-5, with a weak D call TRBD1 (6 bases). Trimming stripped 8 bases from V and 2 bases from J, with 12 bases between. Germline-derived CDR1 and CDR2 are SGHTA and FQGNSA. CDR3 length: 13 amino acids. The CDR3 coding sequence is TGTGCCAGCGGGGGCAGACGTCAAGAGACCCAGTACTTC. Amino acids: CASGGRRQETQYF.

This clonotype has at least ten counts. The chain is built from TRBV12-3 or TRBV12-4 and TRBJ2-7; D remains ambiguous. The CDR3 is 14 amino acids. The V and J ends lost 2 bases and 0 bases respectively, with 8 bases between them. This chain's CDR3 is CASSLFGSSYEQYV. CDR3 nucleotides: TGTGCCAGCAGTTTATTTGGAAGCTCCTACGAGCAGTACGTC.

This sequence joins TRBV28 and TRBJ2-2, with no clear D. Germline V gives CDR1 MDHEN, CDR2 SYDVKM. The CDR3 loop spans 13 amino acids. V was shortened by 3 bases and J by 7 bases, with 9 bases between the two germline ends. CDR3 sequence: CASSFQVNGELFF. The CDR3 region has the DNA TGTGCCAGCAGTTTCCAGGTCAACGGGGAGCTGTTTTTT.

This clonotype was found a few times. The chain couples TRBV7-9 to TRBJ2-1, with TRBD1 as a possible D gene (7 bases). The CDR3 consists of 15 residues. Germline values: CDR1 SEHNR, CDR2 FQNEAQ (reference sequence). Trimming left V 5 bases short and J 8 bases short, with 19 bases between. CDR3 loop: CASSQGGLRRDEQFF. DNA for the CDR3: TGTGCCAGCAGCCAGGGGGGCCTACGACGGGATGAGCAGTTCTTC.

This chain links TRBV24-1 with TRBJ2-5; 13 bases align to TRBD2. J lost 4 bases, V lost 1 base, and 2 bases had no gene match. CDR3 length equals 16 residues. Germline V gene sequence: CDR1 KGHDR, CDR2 SFDVKD. The CDR3 is CATSDFGLAGAETQYF. CDR3 bases: TGTGCCACCAGTGATTTCGGACTAGCGGGAGCAGAGACCCAGTACTTC.

In this sample, this clonotype turned up a few times. V and J are TRBV7-2 and TRBJ2-5; possibly TRBD2 for D (5 bases). The CDR3 has 16 amino acids. Trimming cost V 5 bases and J 2 bases, with 18 bases left between them. Germline V lookup: CDR1 SGHTA, CDR2 FQGNSA. The DNA of the CDR3 is TGTGCCAGCAGCCCCATAGGAGGACCCCCTCAAGAGACCCAGTACTTC. Protein: CASSPIGGPPQETQYF.

This clonotype was seen a few times. The chain couples TRBV7-6 to TRBJ2-2; TRBD1 matches at 7 bases. The germline V gene encodes CDR1 SGHVS and CDR2 FNYEAQ. The CDR3 loop spans 14 amino acids. V dropped 4 bases and J dropped 7; count of bases not matched to a gene: 6. The CDR3 reads CASSSIGTDGELFF. The CDR3 nucleotides read TGTGCCAGCAGCTCGATTGGGACAGACGGGGAGCTGTTTTTT.